This is a list of T cell receptor beta chains from one sample in a study of cytotoxic CD8 clonotypes in ibrutinib-treated CLL. The table came from immunoSEQ multiplex PCR; TCRdb's copy has only in-frame clones and leaves some out. The table includes 300,000 to 400,000 clones, 67% detected once. Sequencing was performed on PBMCs, taken after 36 months of ibrutinib treatment. The receptors derive from a human donor with chronic lymphocytic leukemia. Both conserved end residues are part of each CDR3. The order of the fields is clone size, J gene, D gene, V gene, CDR3 protein, CDR3 DNA. D genes are given only for firm matches. Rows give clone size only sometimes, using once, few, many, or a class for an expanded clone.

few | TRBJ2-1 | TRBD2 | TRBV5-4 | CASSQGTSGRLGEQFF | TGTGCCAGCAGCCAGGGGACTAGCGGGAGATTAGGTGAGCAGTTCTTC
. | TRBJ2-1 | . | TRBV28 | CASSFSNNEQFF | TGTGCCAGCAGTTTTTCAAACAATGAGCAGTTCTTC
. | TRBJ1-4 | . | TRBV27 | CASSPLYRATNEKLFF | TGTGCCAGCAGTCCCCTATACAGAGCAACTAATGAAAAACTGTTTTTT
once | TRBJ2-2 | TRBD2 | TRBV29-1 | CSTTFAGGHTGELFF | TGCAGTACGACTTTTGCGGGAGGACACACCGGGGAGCTGTTTTTT
. | TRBJ2-7 | . | TRBV6-6 | CASSHRPLGYEQYF | TGTGCCAGCAGTCACCGCCCCTTGGGCTACGAGCAGTACTTC
. | TRBJ1-1 | . | TRBV10-1 | CASTDGLATEAFF | TGCGCCAGCACCGACGGGTTAGCGACTGAAGCTTTCTTT
. | TRBJ2-2 | . | TRBV27 | CASSLSWGLGGELFF | TGTGCCAGCAGTTTATCTTGGGGGCTAGGCGGGGAGCTGTTTTTT
. | TRBJ1-2 | TRBD1 | TRBV12-5 | CASGLQGPNYGYTF | TGTGCTAGTGGTCTACAGGGGCCTAACTATGGCTACACCTTC
few | TRBJ2-1 | TRBD1 | TRBV18 | CASSRLLGGQVLDNEQFF | TGTGCCAGCTCACGCTTATTGGGGGGACAGGTATTGGACAATGAGCAGTTCTTC
. | TRBJ2-5 | . | TRBV9 | CASSAPRGTQYF | TGTGCCAGCAGCGCCCCTCGGGGGACCCAGTACTTC
. | TRBJ2-1 | TRBD2 | TRBV9 | CASSARSWREYNEQFF | TGTGCCAGCAGCGCCCGGTCCTGGCGGGAGTACAATGAGCAGTTCTTC
few | TRBJ2-2 | . | TRBV6-1 | CASSEAVLSNTGELFF | TGTGCCAGCAGTGAAGCCGTACTTTCGAACACCGGGGAGCTGTTTTTT
. | TRBJ2-3 | . | TRBV6-5 | CASRRDDTDTQYF | TGTGCCAGCAGGAGGGATGACACAGATACGCAGTATTTT
. | TRBJ2-6 | TRBD2 | TRBV27 | CASSFGGTGANVLTF | TGTGCCAGCAGTTTCGGGGGGACTGGGGCCAACGTCCTGACTTTC
. | TRBJ2-5 | . | TRBV14 | CASSHSPQETQYF | TGTGCCAGCAGCCACAGCCCCCAAGAGACCCAGTACTTC
. | TRBJ1-2 | . | TRBV5-1 | CASSITGINYGYTF | TGCGCCAGCAGCATTACCGGGATAAACTATGGCTACACCTTC
. | TRBJ1-2 | . | TRBV27 | CASSKRLRDGMFYGYTF | TGTGCCAGCAGTAAAAGACTCCGGGACGGTATGTTCTATGGCTACACCTTC
. | TRBJ2-7 | . | TRBV10-3 | CAISDSLAVYEQYF | TGTGCCATCAGTGATTCCTTAGCGGTCTACGAGCAGTACTTC
few | TRBJ1-2 | . | TRBV5-4 | CASSFRAQGLFHYTF | TGTGCCAGCAGCTTTCGGGCACAGGGTCTTTTTCACTACACCTTC
few | TRBJ1-5 | . | TRBV28 | CASSLPTGSGRQPQHF | TGTGCCAGCAGTTTGCCCACAGGGAGCGGTCGGCAGCCCCAGCATTTT
. | TRBJ2-2 | TRBD2 | TRBV4-3 | CASSQDRLAGPTGELFF | TGCGCCAGCAGCCAAGATCGACTAGCGGGGCCCACCGGGGAGCTGTTTTTT
. | TRBJ1-2 | TRBD1 | TRBV29-1 | CSVRTGRDYGYTF | TGCAGCGTTCGGACAGGCCGTGACTATGGCTACACCTTC
. | TRBJ2-3 | . | TRBV29-1 | CSAGNGDTQYF | TGCAGCGCTGGCAATGGGGATACGCAGTATTTT
. | TRBJ1-1 | . | TRBV9 | CASSVATSIEAFF | TGTGCCAGCAGCGTAGCTACCTCTATTGAAGCTTTCTTT
. | TRBJ2-1 | . | TRBV4-1 | CASSQAGDNEQFF | TGCGCCAGCAGCCAAGCGGGGGACAATGAGCAGTTCTTC
few | TRBJ2-7 | . | TRBV9 | CASSARGRVHEQYF | TGTGCCAGCAGCGCACGAGGCAGGGTCCACGAGCAGTACTTC
. | TRBJ2-2 | TRBD1 | TRBV29-1 | CSAGTGGTGELFF | TGCAGCGCCGGGACAGGGGGCACCGGGGAGCTGTTTTTT
once | TRBJ2-5 | . | TRBV7-6 | CASSAQGETQYF | TGTGCCAGCAGCGCCCAAGGGGAGACCCAGTACTTC
. | TRBJ2-7 | . | TRBV10-1 | CASSESWFYEQYF | TGCGCCAGCAGTGAGTCATGGTTCTACGAGCAGTACTTC
. | TRBJ1-2 | . | TRBV4-1 | CASSQDSARRANGYTF | TGCGCCAGCAGCCAAGATTCCGCCAGAAGGGCTAATGGCTACACCTTC
. | TRBJ2-7 | . | TRBV14 | CASSLAWKVYEQYF | TGTGCCAGCAGCCTCGCGTGGAAGGTCTACGAGCAGTACTTC
. | TRBJ2-1 | TRBD2 | TRBV7-7 | CASSLGLAGTYNEQFF | TGTGCCAGCAGCTTAGGGCTAGCGGGCACCTACAATGAGCAGTTCTTC
. | TRBJ2-5 | . | TRBV18 | CASSPSDPPETQYF | TGTGCCAGCTCACCCTCCGACCCCCCAGAGACCCAGTACTTC
. | TRBJ2-5 | . | TRBV4-3 | CASSHRAAETQYF | TGCGCCAGCAGCCACAGGGCAGCCGAGACCCAGTACTTC
few | TRBJ1-1 | . | TRBV6-6 | CASSYSGTVTLGAFF | TGTGCCAGCAGTTACTCTGGGACGGTAACACTAGGAGCTTTCTTT